The entry below describes one T cell receptor beta chain. This record comes from a study of blood T cell repertoires in COVID-19. Across the whole study: Whether acute or convalescent, the COVID-19 samples came from the United States, Italy and Spain. In each case, the material was cDNA or gDNA derived from T cells, B-cell-depleted T cells, or PBMCs.

The data were produced by immunoSEQ multiplex PCR, yet TCRdb's version contains in-frame clones alone and is incomplete. The sample includes around 100,000 clones, roughly 84% seen only once; the top ten take roughly 17%. This clonotype was obtained from a woman aged 55-69 years with acute or convalescent COVID-19. Sequences were obtained from peripheral blood.

As DNA, the CDR3 is TGTGCCAGCAGCTCCGGGAGGACCGGGGAGCTGTTTTTT. Residues: CASSSGRTGELFF. The rearrangement links TRBV7-7 to TRBJ2-2; TRBD2 agrees at 7 bases. The CDR3 is made up of 13 amino acids. Germline V lookup: CDR1 SSHAT, CDR2 FNYEAQ (reference sequence). The V and J ends lost 4 bases and 5 bases, in that order; junction bases with no gene match: 1.